This TCR beta chain was identified during a study of blood T cell repertoires in COVID-19. Authors' processing steps: Counts of nucleated cells, estimated from reference gene primer amplification, were obtained. Generated by immunoSEQ multiplex PCR, the TCRdb table keeps only in-frame clones and is missing some. The DNA was the basis for D and trimming; V, J and clone size are from that table. This table holds about 110,000 clones, approximately 90% found once. In germline, CDR1 is SGHRS, CDR2 YFSETQ. The trim removed 1 base at V and 6 bases at J, leaving 10 bases unmatched. This CDR3 is 17 amino acids long.

The source of this sequence is a woman in her forties or fifties with acute or convalescent COVID-19. Sequenced: peripheral blood. This rearrangement joins TRBV5-1 to TRBJ2-1; 10 bases line up with TRBD2. CDR3 coding DNA: TGCGCCAGCAGCTTGACAGTTCTAGCGGGAGCTGGCAATGAGCAGTTCTTC. This gives the protein CASSLTVLAGAGNEQFF.